This TCR beta chain emerged from a study of naive and memory T cell subsets. Overall study findings and caveats: TCR transcript changes with activation or differentiation may affect this RNA method. More TCRs at tuberculin sites were read as hypersensitivity T cell infiltration. Both skin biopsy types reportedly yielded TCRs, tuberculin sites far more.

This clonotype was seen only a few times. Antigen specificity is unknown. The treatment is: skin biopsy from PPD injection site in Mantoux-positive individual. An oligonucleotide containing a UMI was ligated to the 3' end of TCR cDNA. This CDR3 is 12 amino acids long. V gave up 4 bases and J gave up 0 bases, with 6 bases separating them. Germline assignment: CDR1 SQVTM and CDR2 ANQGSEA. Ligated cDNA underwent four rounds of PCR with nested alpha and beta constant region primers and SP2. MiXCR was run by TCRdb on the UMI-ligation and nested PCR reads, yielding one entry per CDR3 protein. Here the sample spans tens of thousands of distinct CDR3 sequences, 9.5% to 12% being singletons.

The genes are TRBV29-1 and TRBJ1-1; D is unclear. The sample consisted of skin, taken from a tuberculin skin test site. The clonotype originates from an adult in good health. The CDR3 sequence is CSVGELNTEAFF. In DNA, the CDR3 is TGCAGCGTTGGAGAATTGAACACTGAAGCTTTCTTT.